What follows are 24 T cell receptor beta chains derived from one specimen sequenced in a study of response to subunit inactivated influenza vaccine. TCRdb ran MiXCR on the RT-PCR reads and lists one entry per CDR3 protein. The data show some 500,000 distinct CDR3 sequences, with more than 15% seen just once and around 3% held by the top ten. The sequences come from CD4+ T cells sorted from PBMCs, collected less than 25 months after vaccination. The receptors were gathered from a man aged 50-75 years who received an inactivated influenza vaccine.

This clonotype has a handful of counts. This rearrangement joins TRBV11-2 to TRBJ2-7; 9 bases line up with TRBD1. The CDR3 covers 15 residues. Germline lookup yields CDR1 SGHAT and CDR2 FQNNGV. The V gene end was trimmed by 5 bases and the J gene end by 3 bases; junction bases not matched to a gene: 8. In DNA, the CDR3 is TGTGCCAGCAGCCCACCGACAGGGGGGCTCTACGAGCAGTACTTC. Its translation is CASSPPTGGLYEQYF.

CDR3 residues: CATSDGAGLTDTQYF. CDR3 DNA: TGTGCCACCAGTGATGGGGCAGGCCTCACAGATACGCAGTATTTT. This chain uses TRBV24-1 with TRBJ2-3, with D perhaps TRBD1 (5 bases). The CDR3 contains 15 residues. Germline V gene sequence: CDR1 KGHDR, CDR2 SFDVKD. V lost 3 bases, J lost 2 bases, and 11 bases lay in between.

This chain connects TRBV20-1 to TRBJ1-5; 8 bases are shared with TRBD1. V shed 6 bases, J shed 1 base, and the junction held 5 bases outside the gene matches. CDR3 size: 14 residues. Per germline, CDR1 DFQATT and CDR2 SNEGSKA (reference sequence). The CDR3 DNA reads as TGCAGTGCAGAGACAGGGGTCAGCAATCAGCCCCAGCATTTT. Its protein is CSAETGVSNQPQHF.

This clonotype was recorded a few times. The V and J genes are TRBV5-1 and TRBJ2-7; D gene ambiguous. The V and J ends lost 6 bases and 1 base respectively, with 11 bases between them. The CDR3 length is 13 residues. Germline V gene lookup returns CDR1 SGHRS and CDR2 YFSETQ. This CDR3 is CASNDGTSYEQYF. The DNA for the CDR3 is TGCGCCAGCAATGATGGCACATCCTACGAGCAGTACTTC. The full variable domain, completed using reference TRBV5-1 and TRBJ2-7, is KAGVTQTPRYLIKTRGQQVTLSCSPISGHRSVSWYQQTPGQGLQFLFEYFSETQRNKGNFPGRFSGRQFSNSRSEMNVSTLELGDSALYLCASNDGTSYEQYFGPGTRLTVT.

In its sample, this clonotype was seen a few times. V gene TRBV28 combines with J gene TRBJ1-1; D is undetermined. V was clipped by 6 bases and J by 6 bases, with 20 bases between them. Germline V gene sequence: CDR1 MDHEN, CDR2 SYDVKM. CDR3 length: 15 residues. The CDR3: CASRPHLRGVPEAFF. In DNA form, the CDR3 reads TGTGCCAGCAGACCCCACCTCCGCGGGGTCCCTGAAGCTTTCTTT.

In this sample, this clonotype turned up once. This chain uses TRBV20-1 with TRBJ2-7; TRBD2 matches at 7 bases. The trim removed 2 bases at V and 6 bases at J, leaving 1 base unmatched. Looked up from germline, CDR1 is DFQATT and CDR2 is SNEGSKA (reference sequence). The CDR3 sequence is 11 residues long. CDR3 sequence reads: CSARLAVEQYF. The CDR3 DNA reads as TGCAGTGCTAGACTAGCGGTCGAGCAGTACTTC.

V is TRBV12-3 or TRBV12-4 and J is TRBJ2-1, with D possibly being TRBD2 (6 bases). The CDR3 runs to 14 residues. V was trimmed by 6 bases and J by 7 bases, leaving 16 bases between them. CDR3 DNA sequence: TGTGCCAGCAGAGCTAGCGCGCCTGGAAATGAGCAGTTCTTC. Amino acids: CASRASAPGNEQFF.

There are a few counts of this clonotype. The gene calls are TRBV7-7 and TRBJ2-1; 11 bases fit TRBD1. CDR3 size: 14 residues. The trim removed 5 bases at V and 9 bases at J, leaving 6 bases unmatched. The germline V gene encodes CDR1 SSHAT and CDR2 FNYEAQ (reference sequence). This CDR3 is CASSTGTGGSEQFF. Written as DNA, the CDR3 is TGTGCCAGCAGCACCGGGACAGGGGGGAGTGAGCAGTTCTTC.

This clonotype was found a few times. The chain links TRBV7-9 to TRBJ1-5, with 8 bases identical to TRBD1. V shed 3 bases, J shed 3 bases, and the junction held 4 bases outside the gene matches. The CDR3 has 15 residues. In germline, CDR1 is SEHNR, CDR2 FQNEAQ (reference sequence). The CDR3 sequence: CASSFGQGANQPQHF. Here the CDR3 DNA reads TGTGCCAGCAGCTTTGGACAGGGTGCCAATCAGCCCCAGCATTTT.

This rearrangement joins TRBV6-6 to TRBJ2-7; D is perhaps TRBD1 or TRBD2 (6 bases each). The CDR3 contains 13 residues. CDR1 and CDR2 from the germline V gene are MNHNY and SVGAGI (reference sequence). Trimming took off 2 bases at V and 5 bases at J, with 10 bases between the two ends. CDR3 in DNA: TGTGCCAGCAGTTACACGGGGGCGAACGAGCAGTACTTC. This codes for CASSYTGANEQYF.

This clonotype was seen just once. V usage is TRBV4-2 and J usage is TRBJ2-6, with 7 bases aligning to TRBD1. CDR1 is LGHNA, CDR2 YNFKEQ, per germline. Trimming took 5 bases from V and 2 from J; bases not matched to a gene: 6. CDR3 length equals 16 residues. The CDR3: CASSDRQGAGANVLTF. DNA of the CDR3: TGTGCCAGCAGCGATCGACAGGGAGCTGGGGCCAACGTCCTGACTTTC.

This clonotype has a count of ten or more. The chain carries TRBV4-1 and TRBJ1-5, with unresolved D. This CDR3 comprises 13 residues. Trimming stripped 2 bases from V and 6 bases from J, with 8 bases between. The V gene's germline CDR1 is MGHRA and CDR2 YSYEKL. CDR3 residues: CASSQNFAQPQHF. CDR3 bases: TGCGCCAGCAGCCAAAATTTTGCTCAGCCCCAGCATTTT.

The gene calls are TRBV6-1 and TRBJ1-3; D is unclear. CDR3 size: 14 residues. The V and J ends lost 6 bases and 2 bases respectively, with 11 bases between them. The germline CDR1 and CDR2 sequences are MNHNS and SASEGT. The chain's CDR3 is CASRAPGAGNTIYF. For the CDR3, the DNA is TGTGCCAGCAGGGCCCCCGGGGCTGGAAACACCATATATTTT.

In this sample, this clonotype turned up a few times. The CDR3 sequence is CASSFGWGPNQPQHF. The CDR3 nucleotides are TGTGCCAGCAGTTTTGGGTGGGGGCCCAATCAGCCCCAGCATTTT. The rearrangement uses TRBV12-3 or TRBV12-4 and TRBJ1-5, with D possibly matching TRBD1 (6 bases). Trimming took off 3 bases at V and 3 bases at J, with 12 bases between the two ends. The CDR3 has 15 residues.

The chain is built from TRBV5-6 and TRBJ1-2, with D possibly being TRBD1 (6 bases). The germline V gene has CDR1 SGHDT and CDR2 YYEEEE. There are 16 residues in the CDR3. With 4 bases removed from V and 1 base from J, the gap between germline ends came to 17 bases. The chain's CDR3 is CASSTVRQEINYGYTF. DNA for the CDR3: TGTGCCAGCAGCACCGTTCGACAGGAGATTAACTATGGCTACACCTTC.

The J gene is TRBJ1-4, the V gene TRBV15; maybe TRBD1 (6 bases). The CDR3 has 15 amino acids. Germline V lookup: CDR1 LNHNV, CDR2 YYDKDF (reference sequence). V was clipped by 6 bases and J by 5 bases, with 16 bases between them. The CDR3: CATRPRTAPNEKLFF. In DNA form, the CDR3 reads TGTGCCACCAGACCCAGGACAGCCCCAAATGAAAAACTGTTTTTT.

In this sample, this clonotype turned up a few times. The chain carries TRBV20-1 and TRBJ2-3; 8 bases are a match to TRBD2. CDR3 size: 12 residues. Germline values: CDR1 DFQATT, CDR2 SNEGSKA (reference sequence). Trimming took 6 bases from V and 6 from J; bases not matched to a gene: 5. This CDR3 reads CSAGTRADTQYF. The CDR3 coding sequence is TGCAGTGCGGGGACTAGGGCGGATACGCAGTATTTT.

This clonotype showed up just a few times. The chain recombines TRBV6-2 or TRBV6-3 with TRBJ2-2; D may be TRBD2 (5 bases). Trimming took 10 bases from V and 4 from J, leaving 13 bases between them. The germline V gene has CDR1 MNHEY and CDR2 SVGEGT. The length of the CDR3 is 13 residues. The CDR3 DNA reads TGTGCCATCAATAGGAGGAGCACCGGGGAGCTGTTTTTT. This gives the protein CAINRRSTGELFF.

This clonotype showed up just a few times. The J gene is TRBJ2-7, the V gene TRBV7-2, with D perhaps being TRBD1 or TRBD2 (5 bases each). The CDR3 has 16 amino acids. In germline, CDR1 is SGHTA, CDR2 FQGNSA. With 5 bases removed from V and 2 bases from J, the gap between germline ends came to 19 bases. The CDR3 loop is CASSPTFGGPPYEQYF. The CDR3 DNA reads as TGTGCCAGCAGCCCGACGTTTGGGGGTCCCCCCTACGAGCAGTACTTC. The variable domain in full, completed from reference TRBV7-2 and TRBJ2-7, reads GAGVSQSPSNKVTEKGKDVELRCDPISGHTALYWYRQSLGQGLEFLIYFQGNSAPDKSGLPSDRFSAERTGGSVSTLTIQRTQQEDSAVYLCASSPTFGGPPYEQYFGPGTRLTVT.

A few counts support this clonotype. The chain combines TRBV7-3 with TRBJ2-3, with D tentatively TRBD2 (6 bases). The CDR3 loop spans 12 amino acids. V shed 5 bases and J shed 12 bases, with 15 bases lying between them. Germline V gives CDR1 SGHTA, CDR2 FQGTGA. CDR3 sequence: CASSERLGRQYF. The CDR3 bases are TGTGCCAGCAGCGAGAGACTAGGGCGCCAGTATTTT. The complete variable domain, with remaining parts taken from reference TRBV7-3 and TRBJ2-3, reads GAGVSQTPSNKVTEKGKYVELRCDPISGHTALYWYRQSLGQGPEFLIYFQGTGAADDSGLPNDRFFAVRPEGSVSTLKIQRTERGDSAVYLCASSERLGRQYFGPGTRLTVL.

This clonotype was picked up a small number of times. The genes are TRBV24-1 and TRBJ2-5; TRBD1 matches 11 bases. Per the germline V gene, CDR1 is KGHDR and CDR2 is SFDVKD. CDR3 length equals 16 residues. With V trimmed by 4 bases and J by 5 bases, 8 bases remained unmatched. The CDR3 DNA reads as TGTGCCACCAGTGAAGATGGACAGGGGGCCGGGGAGACCCAGTACTTC. Translating gives CATSEDGQGAGETQYF.

This clonotype was observed many times. Here the CDR3 reads CAISEPPRETQYF. CDR3 DNA sequence: TGTGCCATCAGTGAACCTCCGAGGGAGACCCAGTACTTC. The chain combines TRBV10-3 with TRBJ2-5, with D unclear. The CDR3 sequence is 13 residues long. V lost 3 bases, J lost 5 bases, and 10 bases lay in between. Germline CDR1 is ENHRY and CDR2 is SYGVKD.

This clonotype was seen at least ten times. The chain couples TRBV3-1 to TRBJ2-2, with 10 bases fitting TRBD1. The CDR3 covers 16 residues. V was clipped by 4 bases and J by 6 bases; unmatched bases: 8. Germline V gene sequence: CDR1 LGHDT, CDR2 YNNKEL (reference sequence). Written as DNA, the CDR3 is TGTGCCAGCAGCCCTTCCGGGACAGGGGAGGCCGGGGAGCTGTTTTTT. This gives the protein CASSPSGTGEAGELFF.

This clonotype was seen a few times. This chain links TRBV7-2 with TRBJ1-5; D gene unclear. The CDR3 sequence is 14 residues long. CDR1 and CDR2 from the germline V gene are SGHTA and FQGNSA. The ends were cut back, 4 bases at V and 0 bases at J, with 7 bases in the middle. CDR3 nucleotides: TGTGCCAGCAGCTCCAGCCATAGCAATCAGCCCCAGCATTTT. This sequence encodes CASSSSHSNQPQHF.